Listed below are T cell receptor beta chains from one sample, sequenced in a study of T cell responses to AZD1222 COVID-19 vaccine. Sequenced by immunoSEQ multiplex PCR; TCRdb stores in-frame clones only, minus some. The table includes over 100,000 clones, 80% to 90% detected once. This sample comprised peripheral blood, obtained on day 0 of AZD1222 vaccination. The receptor set was obtained from an adult in good health. Both conserved end residues are part of each CDR3. The order of the fields is clone size, V gene, D gene, J gene, CDR3 DNA, CDR3 protein. D genes are given only for firm matches. Rows may omit the clone size; those that give it use once, few, many or a size class.

size: .; V: TRBV28; D: .; J: TRBJ1-5; DNA: TGTGGCACCGGGGGAAAAGGCAATCAGCCCCAGCATTTT; CDR3: CGTGGKGNQPQHF
size: .; V: TRBV29-1; D: .; J: TRBJ2-3; DNA: TGCAGCGTGGGTGTCCTCACGCAGTATTTT; CDR3: CSVGVLTQYF
size: .; V: TRBV7-8; D: .; J: TRBJ1-1; DNA: TGTGCCAGCAGCTTGACCGCCCAAACAAACACTGAAGCTTTCTTT; CDR3: CASSLTAQTNTEAFF
size: .; V: TRBV3-1/TRBV3-2; D: .; J: TRBJ1-3; DNA: TGTGCCAGCAGCCGGGGAGGGGGGAGCTCTGGAAACACCATATATTTT; CDR3: CASSRGGGSSGNTIYF
size: .; V: TRBV30; D: .; J: TRBJ2-7; DNA: TGTGCCTGGAATAGTTGGCACTTTAACGTGCAGTACTTC; CDR3: CAWNSWHFNVQYF
size: .; V: TRBV6-1; D: .; J: TRBJ1-2; DNA: TGTGCCAGCAGTGAAGCCGGGACGGAATATGGCTACACCTTC; CDR3: CASSEAGTEYGYTF
size: .; V: TRBV19; D: .; J: TRBJ2-1; DNA: TGTGCCAGTAAAAGGGCGACCTACAATGAGCAGTTCTTC; CDR3: CASKRATYNEQFF
size: .; V: TRBV5-1; D: TRBD1; J: TRBJ2-7; DNA: TGCGCCAGCAGCATCGGACAGGGTACCCACGAGCAGTACTTC; CDR3: CASSIGQGTHEQYF
size: .; V: TRBV20-1; D: .; J: TRBJ2-7; DNA: TGCAGTGCTACGACTCAATACGAGCAGTACTTC; CDR3: CSATTQYEQYF
size: .; V: TRBV3-1/TRBV3-2; D: .; J: TRBJ1-5; DNA: TGTGCCAGCAGCCAAGTTGATCAGCCCCAGCATTTT; CDR3: CASSQVDQPQHF
size: .; V: TRBV28; D: TRBD1; J: TRBJ1-3; DNA: TGTGCCAGCACCCCACAGGGGGCAAGGGCTGGAAACACCATATATTTT; CDR3: CASTPQGARAGNTIYF
size: .; V: TRBV3-1/TRBV3-2; D: TRBD1; J: TRBJ2-7; DNA: TGTGCCAGCAGCCAACGGGACAGGGGGGCCCTGACTGGCGAGCAGTACTTC; CDR3: CASSQRDRGALTGEQYF
size: few; V: TRBV29-1; D: .; J: TRBJ2-1; DNA: TGCGGGTTCGCTAGGGGGGTCGAGCAGTTCTTC; CDR3: CGFARGVEQFF
size: .; V: TRBV28; D: .; J: TRBJ1-1; DNA: TGTGCCAGCAGGCCGCAGGGGCGCGCTGAAGCTTTCTTT; CDR3: CASRPQGRAEAFF
size: .; V: TRBV7-2; D: .; J: TRBJ2-1; DNA: TGTGCCAGCAGCCCAGGATCAGGGGGGAACAATGAGCAGTTCTTC; CDR3: CASSPGSGGNNEQFF
size: once; V: TRBV2; D: .; J: TRBJ1-1; DNA: TGTGCCAGCAGTGTCATTATAAGGGATACTGAAGCTTTCTTT; CDR3: CASSVIIRDTEAFF
size: .; V: TRBV30; D: TRBD2; J: TRBJ2-1; DNA: TGTGCCTGGAGTGTGGTTCCGGGAGGTGAGCAGTTCTTC; CDR3: CAWSVVPGGEQFF
size: once; V: TRBV6-4; D: .; J: TRBJ1-6; DNA: TGTGCCAGCAGTGACGGGGCAGATTATAATTCACCCCTCCACTTT; CDR3: CASSDGADYNSPLHF
size: few; V: TRBV5-1; D: TRBD1; J: TRBJ2-7; DNA: TGCGCCAGCAGCCTGCCTCCGGGACAGGCCTACCTCGAGCAGTACTTC; CDR3: CASSLPPGQAYLEQYF
size: .; V: TRBV28; D: .; J: TRBJ2-3; DNA: TGTGCCAGCAGTCCGGTGGGGCCCGGGAGCACAGATACGCAGTATTTT; CDR3: CASSPVGPGSTDTQYF
size: .; V: TRBV11-2; D: .; J: TRBJ2-3; DNA: TGTGCCAGCAGCTTATGGGGACAAAGGGCAGATACGCAGTATTTT; CDR3: CASSLWGQRADTQYF
size: .; V: TRBV6-5; D: .; J: TRBJ1-1; DNA: TGTGCCATCGCGAAACAGGGGAACACTGAAGCTTTCTTT; CDR3: CAIAKQGNTEAFF
size: once; V: TRBV10-2; D: TRBD2; J: TRBJ2-1; DNA: TGCGCCAGCAGTGGACTAGCGGAAACGAATGAGCAGTTCTTC; CDR3: CASSGLAETNEQFF
size: .; V: TRBV28; D: .; J: TRBJ1-1; DNA: TGTGCCAGCAGTTTCGTTCGGACGGGAGGGACTGAAGCTTTCTTT; CDR3: CASSFVRTGGTEAFF
size: .; V: TRBV2; D: TRBD1; J: TRBJ2-3; DNA: TGTGCCAGCGGTTTCAACAGGGGCACTAGCACAGATACGCAGTATTTT; CDR3: CASGFNRGTSTDTQYF
size: .; V: TRBV5-5; D: .; J: TRBJ1-5; DNA: TGTGCCAGCAGCTTGGTCGGTCAGCCCCAGCATTTT; CDR3: CASSLVGQPQHF
size: .; V: TRBV4-2; D: .; J: TRBJ1-4; DNA: TGTGCCAGCAGCCAAAGGGGGGGAGGGGAAAAGCTTGAAAAACTGTTTTTT; CDR3: CASSQRGGGEKLEKLFF
size: .; V: TRBV10-2; D: .; J: TRBJ1-2; DNA: TGCGCCAGCAGTGAGTCAAGGCAGAACGGCTACACCTTC; CDR3: CASSESRQNGYTF
size: .; V: TRBV5-1; D: .; J: TRBJ1-1; DNA: TGCGCCAGCAGCTTCGGGAGTGGAGGCACTGAAGCTTTCTTT; CDR3: CASSFGSGGTEAFF
size: .; V: TRBV6-2/TRBV6-3; D: TRBD1; J: TRBJ1-5; DNA: TGTGCCAGCAGTTACCGACCGGACAGGGGCGGCAATCAGCCCCAGCATTTT; CDR3: CASSYRPDRGGNQPQHF
size: .; V: TRBV6-5; D: TRBD1; J: TRBJ1-2; DNA: TGTGCCAGCCGACCCCCGGGACAGGCCTACTATGGCTACACCTTC; CDR3: CASRPPGQAYYGYTF
size: once; V: TRBV19; D: .; J: TRBJ1-4; DNA: TGTGCCAGTAGTGTCAGTGCTAATGAAAAACTGTTTTTT; CDR3: CASSVSANEKLFF
size: .; V: TRBV18; D: .; J: TRBJ1-5; DNA: TGTGCCAGCTCACCACCGGGGTTAGGGCAGCCCCAGCATTTT; CDR3: CASSPPGLGQPQHF
size: .; V: TRBV2; D: .; J: TRBJ1-2; DNA: TGTGCCAGCAGCCGACAGGCCGCTAACTATGGCTACACCTTC; CDR3: CASSRQAANYGYTF
size: .; V: TRBV7-8; D: .; J: TRBJ1-2; DNA: TGTGCCAGCGCCGCGGGTCTCGGGTATGGCTACACCTTC; CDR3: CASAAGLGYGYTF
size: .; V: TRBV11-2; D: TRBD1; J: TRBJ2-7; DNA: TGTGCCAGCAGCAAAACACCGGGACAGGTTTACGAGCAGTACTTC; CDR3: CASSKTPGQVYEQYF
size: .; V: TRBV7-6; D: .; J: TRBJ2-5; DNA: TGTGCCAGCAGCTTAGCAGCGGGCGGAGAGACCCAGTACTTC; CDR3: CASSLAAGGETQYF
size: .; V: TRBV6-5; D: .; J: TRBJ2-7; DNA: TGTGCCAGCAGTTCCGGACCAACCCACGAGCAGTACTTC; CDR3: CASSSGPTHEQYF
size: .; V: TRBV27; D: .; J: TRBJ1-2; DNA: TGTGCCAGCAGTTCGTACAGGGTTAATGGCTACACCTTC; CDR3: CASSSYRVNGYTF